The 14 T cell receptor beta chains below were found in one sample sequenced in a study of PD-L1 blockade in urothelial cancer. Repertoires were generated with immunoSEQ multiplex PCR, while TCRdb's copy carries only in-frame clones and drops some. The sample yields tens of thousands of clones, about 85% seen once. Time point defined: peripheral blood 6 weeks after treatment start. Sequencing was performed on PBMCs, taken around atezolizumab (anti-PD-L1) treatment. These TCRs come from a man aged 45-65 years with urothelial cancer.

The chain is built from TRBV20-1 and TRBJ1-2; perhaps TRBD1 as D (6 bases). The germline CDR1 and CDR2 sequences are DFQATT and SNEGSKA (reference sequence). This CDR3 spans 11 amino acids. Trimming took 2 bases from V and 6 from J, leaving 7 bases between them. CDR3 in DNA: TGCAGTGCTAGAAGGGGGAATGGCTACACCTTC. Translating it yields CSARRGNGYTF.

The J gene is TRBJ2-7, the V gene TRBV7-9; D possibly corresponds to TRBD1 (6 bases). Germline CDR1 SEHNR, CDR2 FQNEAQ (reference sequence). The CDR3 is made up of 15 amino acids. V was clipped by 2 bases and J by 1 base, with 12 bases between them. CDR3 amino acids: CASSLIQGKSYEQYF. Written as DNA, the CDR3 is TGTGCCAGCAGCTTAATCCAGGGGAAGTCCTACGAGCAGTACTTC.

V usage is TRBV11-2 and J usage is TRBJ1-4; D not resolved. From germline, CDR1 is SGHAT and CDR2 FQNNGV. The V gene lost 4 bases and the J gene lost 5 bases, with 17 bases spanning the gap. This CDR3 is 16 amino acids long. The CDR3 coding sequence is TGTGCCAGCAGCTCAGAGGGTGCGCGGCAAAATGAAAAACTGTTTTTT. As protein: CASSSEGARQNEKLFF.

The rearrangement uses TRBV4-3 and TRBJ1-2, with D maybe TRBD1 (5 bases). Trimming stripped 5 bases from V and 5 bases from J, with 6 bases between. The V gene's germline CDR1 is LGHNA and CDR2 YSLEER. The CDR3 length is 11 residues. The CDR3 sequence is CASSRGYGYTF. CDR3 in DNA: TGCGCCAGCAGCAGGGGATATGGCTACACCTTC.

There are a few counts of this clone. CDR3: CAQSPGQNYGYTF. The CDR3 coding sequence is TGTGCCCAAAGTCCGGGACAGAACTATGGCTACACCTTC. V and J are TRBV10-3 and TRBJ1-2; the match to TRBD1 covers 7 bases. Germline V CDR1 and CDR2: ENHRY, SYGVKD. V shed 11 bases, J shed 2 bases, and the junction held 8 bases outside the gene matches. This CDR3 spans 13 amino acids.

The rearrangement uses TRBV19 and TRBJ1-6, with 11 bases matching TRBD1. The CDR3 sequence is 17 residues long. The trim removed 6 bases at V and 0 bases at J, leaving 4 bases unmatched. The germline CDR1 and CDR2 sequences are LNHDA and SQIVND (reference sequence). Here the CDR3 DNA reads TGTGCCAGTAGGGGGACAGGGGGATTCTCCTATAATTCACCCCTCCACTTT. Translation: CASRGTGGFSYNSPLHF.

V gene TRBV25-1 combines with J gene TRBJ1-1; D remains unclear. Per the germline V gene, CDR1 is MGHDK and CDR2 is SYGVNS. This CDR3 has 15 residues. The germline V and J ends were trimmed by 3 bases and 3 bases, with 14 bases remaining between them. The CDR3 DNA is TGTGCCAGCAGTGAGGTCCGGGCGCGGGACACTGAAGCTTTCTTT. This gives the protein CASSEVRARDTEAFF.

CDR3 sequence reads: CASSLLGLAGAWGGTDTQYF. The CDR3 DNA follows: TGTGCCAGCAGTTTACTTGGACTAGCGGGAGCCTGGGGGGGCACAGATACGCAGTATTTT. The chain combines TRBV28 with TRBJ2-3; 13 bases fit TRBD2. Trimming took 2 bases from V and 1 from J; bases not matched to a gene: 12. In germline, CDR1 is MDHEN, CDR2 SYDVKM. This CDR3 has 20 residues.

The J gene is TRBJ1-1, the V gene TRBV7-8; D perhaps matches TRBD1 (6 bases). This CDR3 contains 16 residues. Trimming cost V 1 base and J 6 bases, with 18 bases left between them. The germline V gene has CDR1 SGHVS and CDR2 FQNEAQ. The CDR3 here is CASSLGPPWDNPEAFF. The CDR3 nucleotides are TGTGCCAGCAGCTTAGGACCCCCTTGGGACAACCCTGAAGCTTTCTTT.

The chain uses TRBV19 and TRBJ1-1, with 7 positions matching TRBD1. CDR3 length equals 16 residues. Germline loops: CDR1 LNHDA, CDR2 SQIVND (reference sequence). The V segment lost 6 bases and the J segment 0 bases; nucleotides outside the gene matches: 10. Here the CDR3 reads CASRTPTGTMNTEAFF. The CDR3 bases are TGTGCCAGTAGGACCCCGACAGGGACCATGAACACTGAAGCTTTCTTT.

The DNA of the CDR3 is TGTGCCAGCAGGGCGCCGGGGTTATCAGATACGCAGTATTTT. The encoded protein is CASRAPGLSDTQYF. The gene calls are TRBV25-1 and TRBJ2-3; a possible D gene is TRBD2 (5 bases). Germline-derived CDR1 and CDR2 are MGHDK and SYGVNS. Deletions cut 6 bases from V and 4 bases from J, with 14 bases between. This CDR3 comprises 14 residues.

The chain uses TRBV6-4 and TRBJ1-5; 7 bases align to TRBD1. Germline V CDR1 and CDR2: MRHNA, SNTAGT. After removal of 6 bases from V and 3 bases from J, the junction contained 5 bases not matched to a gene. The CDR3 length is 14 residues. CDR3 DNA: TGTGCCAGCAGCGGCAGGGGGTCCAATCAGCCCCAGCATTTT. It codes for CASSGRGSNQPQHF.

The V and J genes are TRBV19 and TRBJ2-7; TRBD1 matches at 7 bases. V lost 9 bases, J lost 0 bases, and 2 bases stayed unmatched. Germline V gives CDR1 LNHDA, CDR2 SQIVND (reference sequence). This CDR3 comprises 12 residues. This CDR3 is CARGTASYEQYF. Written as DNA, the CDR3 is TGTGCCAGAGGGACAGCCTCCTACGAGCAGTACTTC.

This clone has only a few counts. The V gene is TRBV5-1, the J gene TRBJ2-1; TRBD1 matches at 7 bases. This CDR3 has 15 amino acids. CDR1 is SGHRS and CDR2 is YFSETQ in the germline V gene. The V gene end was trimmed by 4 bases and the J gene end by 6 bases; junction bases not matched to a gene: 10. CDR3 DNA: TGCGCCAGCAGCCCGGGACAGAGGCAATTCAATGAGCAGTTCTTC. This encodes CASSPGQRQFNEQFF.